These 7 T cell receptor beta chains share one sample of origin, sequenced in a study of blood T cells in healthy people across ages. Alongside a J-beta primer mix, a sample-barcoded 5' primer served in a second PCR lasting 7 to 11 cycles. MiXCR, applied by TCRdb to the 5' RACE reads, yields one record per CDR3 protein. The top ten hold around 8% of the sample, which has more than 1,400,000 distinct CDR3 sequences, 42% seen once. Sample: blood. These receptors were taken from a woman under 30 in good health.

Notes on this clonotype: The junction departs from the called germline gene at one end, perhaps through a read error. V usage is TRBV6-1 and J usage is TRBJ2-1; D perhaps matches TRBD1 (6 bases). CDR1 is MNHNS and CDR2 is SASEGT in the germline V gene. CDR3 length equals 15 residues. In DNA form, the CDR3 reads TGTGTCAGCAGGGAAGGGGGTAGCAAGATCGATGAGCAGTTCTTC. Its translation is CVSREGGSKIDEQFF.

The chain is built from TRBV7-6 and TRBJ2-4, with D possibly called TRBD1 or TRBD2 (7 bases each). The CDR3 contains 13 residues. V dropped 2 bases and J dropped 13 bases, with 15 bases sitting between them. CDR1 and CDR2 (germline): SGHVS, FNYEAQ. CDR3 DNA sequence: TGTGCCAGCAGCTTAACTACCCAGGGGGGGCAGTACTTC. It translates to CASSLTTQGGQYF.

This clonotype was counted a few times. The chain combines TRBV20-1 with TRBJ2-3; 8 nucleotides match TRBD1. Germline CDR1 is DFQATT and CDR2 is SNEGSKA (reference sequence). Trimming at V came to 4 bases and at J to 0 bases, leaving 12 bases not matched to a gene. This CDR3 contains 17 residues. The DNA for the CDR3 is TGCAGTGCTACCCGTCCCGGGACAGGAGCTAGCACAGATACGCAGTATTTT. It encodes CSATRPGTGASTDTQYF.

This CDR3 is CARGLLAGEIFSTDTQYF. CDR3 in DNA: TGCGCTAGAGGATTACTAGCGGGAGAGATTTTTAGCACAGATACGCAGTATTTT. The V gene is TRBV20-1, the J gene TRBJ2-3; TRBD2 matches 11 bases. CDR3 length equals 18 residues. Germline-derived CDR1 and CDR2 are DFQATT and SNEGSKA (reference sequence).

The V call is TRBV7-9, the J call TRBJ2-5, with 12 bases identical to TRBD2. J gave up 11 bases and V 3 bases, and 13 bases lay outside the gene matches. CDR3 length: 16 amino acids. Germline CDR1 reads SEHNR; CDR2 reads FQNEAQ (reference sequence). CDR3 amino acids: CASSLASGGADNEQYF. As DNA, the CDR3 is TGTGCCAGCAGCTTGGCTAGCGGGGGGGCGGACAATGAGCAGTACTTC.

V and J are TRBV6-5 and TRBJ2-3; D gene uncertain. Germline V CDR1 and CDR2: MNHEY, SVGAGI. CDR3 length: 16 amino acids. The V and J ends lost 7 bases and 0 bases respectively, with 17 bases between them. The CDR3: CASKENTLKSTDTQYF. In DNA form, the CDR3 reads TGTGCCAGCAAGGAAAACACCCTGAAAAGCACAGATACGCAGTATTTT.

Remarks on this clonotype: The junction differs from germline at one of its ends, possibly a read error. The chain recombines TRBV11-3 with TRBJ2-5; a weak D match, TRBD1 (5 bases). The CDR3 has 15 residues. Germline V lookup: CDR1 SGHNT, CDR2 YENEEA. The CDR3 region has the DNA TGTGCCAGCAGCTTACGTTCTGACAGACAAGAGACCCAGTACTTT. Translated, it gives CASSLRSDRQETQYF.